This T cell receptor beta chain appears in the sequencing data of a study of radiotherapy plus CTLA-4 blockade in lung cancer. Study-level information: Objective responses were seen in about a sixth of patients, disease control in over 25%.

The study gave focal radiation plus ipilimumab CTLA-4 blockade to patients with chemo-refractory metastatic non-small-cell lung cancer. Overall study results and limits: Blood TCR clones of tumor origin expanded after radiotherapy plus ipilimumab.

Clones were sequenced by immunoSEQ multiplex PCR, and TCRdb holds only the in-frame ones, with some missing. The table has tens of thousands of clones, about 79% seen once; the top ten hold about 23%. The CDR3 sequence is 16 residues long. CDR1 is SGDLS and CDR2 is YYNGEE in the germline V gene. V was pared by 0 bases and J by 5 bases, with 8 bases of the junction left unmatched. To note about this clone: Its antigen remains unidentified.

The genes are TRBV9 and TRBJ2-5; 9 bases agree with TRBD2. This material consisted of peripheral blood, taken from a patient treated with radiotherapy plus ipilimumab. The clonotype comes from a human donor with non-small cell lung cancer whose response to radiotherapy plus ipilimumab could not be evaluated. Some clones in this sample may be carry-over from other donors' samples. CDR3 region: CASSVGGAGGRETQYF. The DNA for the CDR3 is TGTGCCAGCAGCGTAGGGGGCGCGGGGGGGCGGGAGACCCAGTACTTC.